The rows below give T cell receptor beta chains drawn from one sample of a study of shared clonotypes between healthy human individuals. Sequencing used immunoSEQ multiplex PCR; TCRdb keeps in-frame clones, though not all of them. The sample yields about 2.2 million clones, roughly 91% seen once. The sequenced sample was naive CD8+ T cells from PBMCs. The source is a man aged 18 to 30 in good health. Some clones in this sample may be carry-over from other donors' samples. The CDR3 runs from the conserved cysteine through the conserved F or W. A D gene is named only where the DNA matches it firmly.

D,J,V,CDR3,DNA
-,TRBJ1-5,TRBV27,CASRSYNQPQHF,TGTGCCAGCAGATCATACAATCAGCCCCAGCATTTT
TRBD1,TRBJ1-1,TRBV27,CASSPGQAQYLDTEAFF,TGTGCCAGCAGTCCCGGACAGGCCCAGTACTTGGACACTGAAGCTTTCTTT
-,TRBJ1-2,TRBV6-1,CASSVGLAWTDERGYTF,TGTGCCAGCAGTGTTGGCCTCGCCTGGACCGATGAGAGGGGCTACACCTTC
TRBD1,TRBJ2-3,TRBV4-1,CASSLGQGPTSTDTQYF,TGCGCCAGCAGCCTAGGACAGGGGCCTACTAGCACAGATACGCAGTATTTT
TRBD2,TRBJ2-1,TRBV5-1,CASSSGLAVDEQFF,TGCGCCAGCAGCTCGGGACTAGCAGTCGATGAGCAGTTCTTC
-,TRBJ2-2,TRBV27,CASSLILDSGELFF,TGTGCCAGCAGTTTAATCTTAGATTCCGGGGAGCTGTTTTTT
-,TRBJ2-2,TRBV19,CASSPFGEAGELFF,TGTGCCAGTAGCCCCTTCGGGGAGGCCGGGGAGCTGTTTTTT
TRBD2,TRBJ2-1,TRBV9,CASSPQTSGLYNEQFF,TGTGCCAGCAGCCCCCAGACTAGCGGCCTTTACAATGAGCAGTTCTTC
-,TRBJ2-7,TRBV6-1,CASSEYRADRDEQYF,TGTGCCAGCAGTGAGTACAGGGCGGATCGCGACGAGCAGTACTTC
-,TRBJ2-7,TRBV7-2,CASSLVRRVPHEQYF,TGTGCCAGCAGCTTAGTGCGTCGGGTTCCCCACGAGCAGTACTTC
-,TRBJ1-2,TRBV5-4,CASSLVEGAGGYTF,TGTGCCAGCAGCTTGGTCGAAGGGGCGGGAGGCTACACCTTC
-,TRBJ2-7,TRBV19,CASRVFDSAYEQYF,TGTGCCAGTAGAGTTTTTGACAGTGCCTACGAGCAGTACTTC
TRBD1,TRBJ2-6,TRBV9,CASSQTGSGANVLTF,TGTGCCAGCAGCCAGACAGGGTCTGGGGCCAACGTCCTGACTTTC
-,TRBJ2-2,TRBV19,CASSLGHTGELFF,TGTGCCAGTAGTCTAGGTCACACCGGGGAGCTGTTTTTT
TRBD2,TRBJ2-2,TRBV4-1,CASSRWRVGRALGELFF,TGCGCCAGCAGTCGCTGGCGCGTCGGGAGGGCCCTCGGGGAGCTGTTTTTT